This T cell receptor beta chain was captured in a study of blood T cells in healthy people across ages. General study results and limits: Estimated diversity that came from one million T cells was considered an underestimate. Naive T cell percentage showed a strong correlation with TCR beta diversity.

A word on this clonotype: Its target is not known. A single base separates this from a much larger clone, so it may be a read error.

For the second PCR, which ran for roughly 6 to 12 cycles, a sample-barcoded 5' primer and a J-beta primer mix were used. Each cDNA molecule was tagged by a template-switch adaptor with 12 random nucleotides. TCRdb re-called the 5' RACE reads through MiXCR, storing one row per CDR3 protein. The sample records hundreds of thousands of distinct CDR3 sequences, more than 40% being singletons. The trim removed 5 bases at V and 1 base at J, leaving 6 bases unmatched. The CDR3 totals 15 residues. In germline, CDR1 is MNHEY, CDR2 SVGEGT. Sequenced: blood. This sequence originates from a man in his fifties or sixties in good health. The V gene is TRBV6-2 or TRBV6-3, the J gene TRBJ2-5, with 8 bases identical to TRBD2. The CDR3: CASSLWTSPQETQYF. DNA of the CDR3: TGTGCCAGCAGTCTCTGGACTAGCCCCCAAGAGACCCAGTACTTC.